This is a list of T cell receptor beta chains from one sample in a study of response to subunit inactivated influenza vaccine. TCRdb analysed the RT-PCR reads with MiXCR anew, one entry per CDR3 protein. The profile covers fewer than 800,000 distinct CDR3 sequences, with roughly 14% appearing a single time and 11% taken by the ten largest. This specimen was PBMCs from blood, taken roughly 12 days after vaccination. The origin of the receptors is a man aged 50-59 years who received an inactivated influenza vaccine. Each CDR3 is given with its conserved first and last residue. Each record gives: D gene, V gene, CDR3 length, clone size, J gene, CDR3 protein, CDR3 DNA. The D gene is left open where the match is weak. A row's size may be missing; if present it is once, few, many or a size class.

-	TRBV3-1	15	few	TRBJ2-1	CASSAKGGPFNEQFF	TGTGCCAGCAGCGCAAAAGGAGGGCCTTTCAATGAGCAGTTCTTC
TRBD2	TRBV27	16	-	TRBJ2-3	CASSSLAGSSTDTQYF	TGTGCCAGCAGTTCCCTAGCGGGGTCTAGCACAGATACGCAGTATTTT
TRBD1	TRBV20-1	17	few	TRBJ1-5	CSARVGSWQGANQPQHF	TGCAGTGCTAGAGTTGGGAGTTGGCAGGGGGCTAATCAGCCCCAGCATTTT
-	TRBV20-1	14	few	TRBJ2-1	CSAYSLMSYNEQFF	TGCAGTGCTTACTCACTGATGTCCTACAATGAGCAGTTCTTC
-	TRBV12-3/TRBV12-4	15	many	TRBJ2-5	CASRLSWGGQETQYF	TGTGCCAGCAGGTTGTCGTGGGGAGGCCAAGAGACCCAGTACTTC
TRBD2	TRBV5-5	15	few	TRBJ2-1	CASSLLWEGYNEQFF	TGTGCCAGCAGCTTGTTGTGGGAGGGCTACAATGAGCAGTTCTTC
-	TRBV20-1	13	-	TRBJ2-4	CSADARAKNIQYF	TGCAGTGCGGACGCGCGGGCCAAAAACATTCAGTACTTC
TRBD1	TRBV7-9	14	-	TRBJ2-7	CASSHIGQAYEQYF	TGTGCCAGCAGCCATATTGGACAGGCCTACGAGCAGTACTTC
-	TRBV15	15	-	TRBJ1-5	CATRNSKWVNQPQHF	TGTGCCACCAGAAATTCCAAATGGGTAAATCAGCCCCAGCATTTT
-	TRBV6-1	15	-	TRBJ2-2	CASSRPGTRSGELFF	TGTGCCAGCAGCCGCCCCGGGACTCGATCGGGGGAGCTGTTTTTT
TRBD1	TRBV11-1	18	-	TRBJ1-6	CASRGGTGIGSYNSPLHF	TGTGCCAGCAGGGGCGGGACAGGTATCGGCTCCTATAATTCACCCCTCCACTTT
-	TRBV20-1	11	-	TRBJ1-4	CSARDLKRLFF	TGCAGTGCTAGAGATTTGAAAAGACTGTTTTTT
-	TRBV7-3	16	-	TRBJ2-1	CASSWAGTPTYNEQFF	TGTGCCAGCAGCTGGGCCGGGACCCCGACCTACAATGAGCAGTTCTTC
-	TRBV7-2	14	-	TRBJ1-1	CASSLDPRNTEAFF	TGTGCCAGCAGCTTAGACCCAAGGAACACTGAAGCTTTCTTT
-	TRBV7-2	11	-	TRBJ2-3	CASVNSDTQYF	TGTGCCAGCGTCAATTCCGATACGCAGTATTTT